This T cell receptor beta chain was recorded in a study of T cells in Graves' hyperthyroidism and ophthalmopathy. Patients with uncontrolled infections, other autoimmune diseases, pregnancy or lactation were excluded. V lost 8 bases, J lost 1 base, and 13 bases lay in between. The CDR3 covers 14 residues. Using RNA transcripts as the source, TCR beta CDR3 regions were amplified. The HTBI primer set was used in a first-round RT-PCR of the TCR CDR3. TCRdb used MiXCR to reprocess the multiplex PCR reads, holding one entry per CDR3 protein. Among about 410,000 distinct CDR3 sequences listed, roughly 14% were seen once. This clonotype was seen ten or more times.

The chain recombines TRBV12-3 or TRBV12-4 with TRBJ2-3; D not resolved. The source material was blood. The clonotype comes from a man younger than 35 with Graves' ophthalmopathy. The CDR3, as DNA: TGTGCCAGCTCCCCGAGCCTCGGCACAGATACGCAGTATTTT. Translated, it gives CASSPSLGTDTQYF.